This T cell receptor beta chain was found in a study of shared T cell receptors in the human thymus. The count of this clone is one. The V end lost 1 base, the J end lost 4 bases, and 4 bases lay between the germline ends. Germline lookup yields CDR1 MNHEY and CDR2 SVGAGI. The CDR3 sequence is 13 residues long. Generated by immunoSEQ multiplex PCR, the TCRdb table keeps only in-frame clones and is missing some. The sample yields about 660,000 clones, around 87% seen once. The same specimen was also included in a second study, on human thymus T cells. That paper states: Thymus tissue for the work was resected from patients undergoing corrective heart surgery. V and J gene usage appeared biased in thymic and blood repertoires.

Input material: thymocytes. The genes are TRBV6-5 and TRBJ2-2; D unclear. The TCR sequence derives from a boy under two years old with a congenital heart defect. The CDR3 here is CASSYYGTGELFF. The CDR3 DNA reads as TGTGCCAGCAGTTACTACGGCACCGGGGAGCTGTTTTTT.